The sequence of this TCR beta chain was determined in a study of blood T cell repertoires in COVID-19 (dated by TCRdb to 2019 to 2021). Regarding the complete study: The collaborator samples originated in the United States, Italy and Spain and spanned the acute and convalescent phases of COVID-19. The samples were drawn from the first 160 participants of the ongoing ImmuneRACE study and from more than 1,000 subjects provided by 6 global collaborators. Where available, HLA class I and class II types were taken from metadata supplied by the sample provider and were not determined by assay-based typing. The repertoires were made available in a free public database intended to serve as a resource for research on the immune response to SARS-CoV-2. The material from the prospective study consisted of cDNA or gDNA derived from T cells, B-cell-depleted T cells, or PBMCs. Sample metadata almost always included a de-identified subject ID, COVID-19 status, age in years and sex. Deeply sampled blood TCRbeta repertoires from subjects exposed to, actively infected with, or recovered from COVID-19 were included in the dataset.

TCRbeta CDR3 regions were amplified from genomic DNA by means of the immunoSEQ Assay, a bias-controlled multiplex PCR. As for the authors' bioinformatics: Nucleated cell counts per sample were estimated from amplification of reference gene primers within the assay. To quantify the absolute abundance of each unique TCRbeta CDR3 rearrangement, sequence reads were collapsed and filtered. For each sample, productive Simpson clonality was calculated by taking the square root of Simpson's diversity index across productive rearrangements. In TCRdb, the immuneACCESS table is reduced to in-frame sequences with V and J assigned. These tables do not hold every clone; where another copy was compared, an unresolved V gene accounts for under half, and the others remain unexplained. That table is the source of V, J and clone size, and D and trimming were worked out from the DNA. For this sample there are approximately 330,000 clones; around 89% appear just once. Around 0.98% of the sample is held by the ten biggest clonotypes.

Trimming at the junction amounts to 0 bases on V and 5 bases on J, and the germline ends lie 13 bases apart. CDR3 length: 14 amino acids, cysteine to phenylalanine. Kept here is only the CDR3 DNA, which spans 42 bases and is read in frame from base 1. The germline V gene encodes CDR1 GTSNPN and CDR2 SVGIG (reference sequence). On this clone itself: It lacks a known antigen. Base qualities are not provided; no much larger clone lies one nucleotide away.

Overall results and qualifications from the work: How much clinical and demographic metadata was included differed by source and by participant, and the metadata was provided uncurated.

In Seattle, one collaborating source enrolled patients while the infection was active and tracked those patients longitudinally over the course of disease. Collaborating institutions collected whole blood in K2EDTA tubes following their own protocols. For TCRbeta analysis, collaborators shipped samples as frozen whole blood, isolated PBMCs, or DNA extracted from either of those sample types. The TCR comes from a woman aged 40 to 49 with COVID-19, enrolled during active disease. Sequencing was done on a sample of peripheral blood. The V gene is TRBV30 and the J gene is TRBJ2-5, and TRBD2 may be the D gene, going by 6 matching bases. Here the CDR3 is given as CAWSVHGGGETQYF. The sequenced DNA is TGTGCCTGGAGTGTACACGGGGGTGGGGAGACCCAGTACTTC. The variable domain in full, with residues beyond the CDR3 obtained from the reference TRBV30 and TRBJ2-5 genes, is SQTIHQWPATLVQPVGSPLSLECTVEGTSNPNLYWYRQAAGRGLQLLFYSVGIGQISSEVPQNLSASRPQDRQFILSSKKLLLSDSGFYLCAWSVHGGGETQYFGPGTRLLVL.